This note documents a single TCR beta chain sequence. In the source study's methods: Amplification of reference gene primers provided the estimated nucleated cell counts. The protocol was immunoSEQ multiplex PCR, while the TCRdb copy is restricted to in-frame clones and leaves out a portion. V and J calls and clone size are copied from that table; D and trimming were computed from the DNA. The table has approximately 19,000 clones, 85% to 90% seen once; the top ten hold about 5%. This sample is drawn from a study of blood T cell repertoires in COVID-19. Study information: The cDNA or gDNA used as material had been derived from T cells, B-cell-depleted T cells, or PBMCs.

Germline CDR1 GTSNPN, CDR2 SVGIG (reference sequence). V was clipped by 1 base and J by 6 bases, with 7 bases between them. This CDR3 contains 13 residues. This sequence joins TRBV30 and TRBJ1-6; D is possibly TRBD1 (5 bases). The source is a human donor in a cohort sampled during active COVID-19. Material for sequencing was peripheral blood. The CDR3 region is CAWSEQGNSPLHF. The CDR3 region has the DNA TGTGCCTGGAGTGAGCAGGGTAATTCACCCCTCCACTTT.